The sequence of this T cell receptor (beta chain) was determined in a study of blood T cell repertoires in COVID-19. Whole-study context: The origin of the acute and convalescent COVID-19 samples was the United States, Italy and Spain. Sources were T cells, B-cell-depleted T cells, or PBMCs; the material itself was cDNA or gDNA.

The CDR3 extends over 12 amino acids. Germline CDR1 LNHDA, CDR2 SQIVND (reference sequence). V was shortened by 7 bases and J by 0 bases, with 4 bases between the two germline ends. Per the original methods: Nucleated cell number was recorded as an estimate derived from reference gene primer amplification. Generated by immunoSEQ multiplex PCR, the TCRdb table keeps only in-frame clones and is missing some. V and J calls and clone size are copied from that table; D and trimming were computed from the DNA. The sample carries approximately 85,000 clones, roughly 91% recorded once. Input material: peripheral blood. The J gene is TRBJ1-5, the V gene TRBV19; no reliable D call. This receptor was obtained from a woman between 50 and 59 years old in a cohort sampled during active COVID-19. Here the CDR3 DNA reads TGTGCCAGTAAGCCTAGCAATCAGCCCCAGCATTTT. It specifies CASKPSNQPQHF. The variable domain in full, completed from reference TRBV19 and TRBJ1-5, reads DGGITQSPKYLFRKEGQNVTLSCEQNLNHDAMYWYRQDPGQGLRLIYYSQIVNDFQKGDIAEGYSVSREKKESFPLTVTSAQKNPTAFYLCASKPSNQPQHFGDGTRLSIL.